This section outlines one T cell receptor (beta chain) sequence together with its context. These data belong to a study of blood T cell repertoires in COVID-19. CDR3 length: 14 residues. Germline loops: CDR1 LGHDT, CDR2 YNNKEL (reference sequence). Germline trimming cut 2 bases from V and 7 bases from J; bases unmatched to any gene: 7. As originally analysed: By means of reference gene primer amplification, nucleated cell counts were estimated. Assay: immunoSEQ multiplex PCR; the TCRdb copy retains only in-frame clones and omits some. That table is the source of V, J and clone size, and D and trimming were worked out from the DNA. The data contain 240,000 or so clones, about four fifths of them singletons.

The sequence came from a woman of 80 years or more with COVID-19, enrolled during active disease. The chain employs TRBV3-1 (or the pseudogene TRBV3-2) and TRBJ1-2; 7 nucleotides agree with TRBD1. The sequenced sample was peripheral blood. The CDR3 DNA reads TGTGCCAGCAGCCAAACTACAGGGGTCGGTGGCTACACCTTC. This encodes CASSQTTGVGGYTF.